Listed here are 5 T cell receptor beta chains from one sample, sequenced in a study of OX40 agonist ivuxolimab in advanced cancers. The assay was immunoSEQ multiplex PCR, and TCRdb's table has in-frame clones only and misses some. The table lists about 150,000 clones, roughly 92% of them singletons. The source material was CD4+ or CD8+ T cells sorted from blood, sampled in a trial of the OX40 agonist ivuxolimab. These receptor sequences come from an adult with an advanced solid tumor such as melanoma, head and neck, liver or kidney cancer.

This clone was detected once. The chain recombines TRBV6-1 with TRBJ2-5, with 7 bases matching TRBD1. The V and J ends lost 4 bases and 4 bases, in that order; junction bases with no gene match: 3. The germline gives CDR1 MNHNS, CDR2 SASEGT. The length of the CDR3 is 13 residues. The CDR3 region has the DNA TGTGCCAGCAGTGGTACAGGGGCAGAGACCCAGTACTTC. Protein: CASSGTGAETQYF.

This clone was seen a few times. J is TRBJ1-3 and V is TRBV11-1, with no clear D. There are 16 residues in the CDR3. Trimming removed 5 bases at V and 4 bases at J, with 18 bases between. Germline-derived CDR1 and CDR2 are SGHAT and FQDESV (reference sequence). CDR3 sequence: CASSPPSRRRGNTIYF. As DNA, the CDR3 is TGTGCCAGCAGCCCACCTAGCAGGAGGAGGGGAAACACCATATATTTT.

There are a few counts of this clone. The chain links TRBV7-8 to TRBJ2-4; no reliable D call. Germline lookup yields CDR1 SGHVS and CDR2 FQNEAQ. The CDR3 covers 15 residues. The V and J ends lost 4 bases and 0 bases respectively, with 10 bases between them. The CDR3 region is CASSSTRLAKNIQYF. The CDR3 DNA sequence: TGTGCCAGCAGCTCTACTCGGCTAGCCAAAAACATTCAGTACTTC.

This sequence joins TRBV5-4 and TRBJ2-2, with D perhaps TRBD2 (5 bases). The V gene lost 4 bases and the J gene lost 5 bases, with 15 bases spanning the gap. Germline loops: CDR1 SGHNT, CDR2 YYREEE (reference sequence). The CDR3 contains 15 residues. CDR3 sequence reads: CASSPRGAATGELFF. CDR3 nucleotide sequence: TGTGCCAGCAGCCCCCGGGGAGCGGCGACCGGGGAGCTGTTTTTT.

As concerns this clone: Mismatch with germline at one junction end may stem from a read error. The chain links TRBV7-9 to TRBJ2-5; TRBD2 aligns across 12 bases. The CDR3 is made up of 14 amino acids. Germline-derived CDR1 and CDR2 are SEHNR and FQNEAQ (reference sequence). CDR3 in amino acids: CASSLAGGGETQYF. The CDR3 DNA reads as TGTGCCAGCAGCCTAGCGGGAGGGGGGGAGACCCAGTACTTC. The full variable domain, in which reference TRBV7-9 and TRBJ2-5 provide the parts outside the CDR3, is DTGVSQNPRHKITKRGQNVTFRCDPISEHNRLYWYRQTLGQGPEFLTYFQNEAQLEKSRLLSDRFSAERPKGSFSTLEIQRTEQGDSAMYLCASSLAGGGETQYFGPGTRLLVL.